Each of the 23 T cell receptor beta chains below was sequenced from the same sample in a study of beta chain features in type 1 diabetes. General observations from the study: Moderately but significantly shorter TCRB CDR3s were found in Type 1 diabetes patients in all four CD4+ subsets.

Their recognized antigens are unknown. Expressed TCRB transcripts were sequenced, since all the RNA that had been isolated was reverse transcribed. Libraries were prepared by immunoSEQ multiplex PCR; TCRdb keeps only in-frame clonotypes and omits some of them. The repertoire includes a few hundred thousand clones, roughly a tenth of them detected once, and around 0.66% sits in the top ten. Sample: central memory CD4+ T cells from blood. These receptors originate from a young man with type 1 diabetes.

V usage is TRBV15 and J usage is TRBJ1-3, with a possible D match to TRBD1 (5 bases). In germline, CDR1 is LNHNV, CDR2 YYDKDF (reference sequence). Trimming took 4 bases from V and 0 from J, leaving 13 bases between them. The CDR3 length is 16 residues. The CDR3: CATSTGGHSSGNTIYF. In DNA form, the CDR3 reads TGTGCCACCAGCACCGGGGGTCACAGCTCTGGAAACACCATATATTTT.

This rearrangement joins TRBV7-9 to TRBJ1-5; 10 bases agree with TRBD1. Germline V gene data show CDR1 as SEHNR and CDR2 as FQNEAQ (reference sequence). The CDR3 has 14 amino acids. V was pared by 5 bases and J by 7 bases, with 5 bases of the junction left unmatched. CDR3 sequence: CASSQGQGGQPQHF. The CDR3 coding sequence is TGTGCCAGCAGCCAAGGACAGGGGGGACAGCCCCAGCATTTT.

This clone was seen a few times. The V and J genes are TRBV6-1 and TRBJ2-1, with D tentatively TRBD2 (6 bases). This CDR3 has 14 amino acids. Germline-derived CDR1 and CDR2 are MNHNS and SASEGT. Trimming removed 10 bases at V and 6 bases at J, with 19 bases between. The CDR3 is CATVRLGRLNEQFF. CDR3 nucleotides: TGTGCCACGGTGAGACTAGGACGTCTCAATGAGCAGTTCTTC.

The V call is TRBV7-2, the J call TRBJ2-5, with unresolved D. Trimming pared 1 base from V and 3 bases from J, leaving 9 bases between. Germline CDR1 and CDR2: SGHTA and FQGNSA. The CDR3 is 14 residues long. The CDR3, as DNA: TGTGCCAGCAGCTTAGGCCCCAGTGAAGAGACCCAGTACTTC. This translates into CASSLGPSEETQYF.

V and J are TRBV19 and TRBJ1-5; D might be TRBD1 (6 bases). Trimming removed 9 bases from V and 6 bases from J, with 15 bases in between. Germline CDR1 reads LNHDA; CDR2 reads SQIVND (reference sequence). This CDR3 comprises 13 residues. Here the CDR3 DNA reads TGTGCCAGCAGTTGGGGGCTCGCTCAGCCCCAGCATTTT. It is translated as CASSWGLAQPQHF. Full variable domain (outside the CDR3, taken from reference TRBV19 and TRBJ1-5): DGGITQSPKYLFRKEGQNVTLSCEQNLNHDAMYWYRQDPGQGLRLIYYSQIVNDFQKGDIAEGYSVSREKKESFPLTVTSAQKNPTAFYLCASSWGLAQPQHFGDGTRLSIL.

This clone came up a few times. This chain uses TRBV11-3 with TRBJ2-2; D perhaps matches TRBD1 (6 bases). Germline CDR1 is SGHNT and CDR2 is YENEEA. Deletions cut 2 bases from V and 6 bases from J, with 13 bases between. This CDR3 comprises 15 residues. The CDR3 DNA reads TGTGCCAGCAGCTTAAGGGGGATCGACCCCGGGGAGCTGTTTTTT. Translating gives CASSLRGIDPGELFF.

V gene TRBV29-1 combines with J gene TRBJ2-3, with TRBD2 identical over 14 bases. Germline V gene sequence: CDR1 SQVTM, CDR2 ANQGSEA. J lost 4 bases, V lost 6 bases, and 6 bases had no gene match. This CDR3 spans 15 amino acids. The CDR3 nucleotides read TGCAGCGTGGTTGGGACTAGCGGGAGCCCAGATACGCAGTATTTT. Protein sequence: CSVVGTSGSPDTQYF.

In its sample, this clone was seen a few times. The V gene is TRBV6-1, the J gene TRBJ1-5; 10 nucleotides agree with TRBD1. V trimming: 5 bases; J trimming: 7 bases; junction bases outside the gene matches: 8. The CDR3 runs to 15 residues. In germline, CDR1 is MNHNS, CDR2 SASEGT. The CDR3 spells CASSTWTGGDQPQHF. In DNA, the CDR3 is TGTGCCAGCAGTACCTGGACAGGGGGAGACCAGCCCCAGCATTTT.

This clone was recorded a few times. This chain uses TRBV7-6 with TRBJ1-5; D remains ambiguous. The germline CDR1 and CDR2 sequences are SGHVS and FNYEAQ. Trimming shortened V by 5 bases and J by 5 bases, and 19 bases separated the two germline ends. CDR3 length equals 16 residues. The CDR3 nucleotides are TGTGCCAGCAGCCCCGGTAGGGCCCACAAGGATCAGCCCCAGCATTTT. Amino acid sequence: CASSPGRAHKDQPQHF.

The chain employs TRBV7-8 and TRBJ2-7, with 9 bases lining up with TRBD1. Germline values: CDR1 SGHVS, CDR2 FQNEAQ. The CDR3 contains 17 residues. V trimming: 3 bases; J trimming: 5 bases; junction bases outside the gene matches: 14. CDR3 sequence: CASSLGRETGGDNEQYF. For the CDR3, the DNA is TGTGCCAGCAGCTTGGGAAGAGAGACAGGGGGGGACAACGAGCAGTACTTC.

The V call is TRBV7-9, the J call TRBJ1-1; the match to TRBD1 covers 7 bases. The CDR3 is 16 amino acids. CDR1 is SEHNR and CDR2 is FQNEAQ in the germline V gene (reference sequence). Unmatched junction bases numbered 11, after V lost 3 bases and J lost 4 bases. DNA for the CDR3: TGTGCCAGCAGCTTGGCCCGTAACAGGGGAGTCACTGAAGCTTTCTTT. Amino acids: CASSLARNRGVTEAFF.

The J gene is TRBJ1-1, the V gene TRBV6-1; TRBD1 might be the D (6 bases). The V gene lost 5 bases and the J gene lost 10 bases, with 26 bases spanning the gap. In germline, CDR1 is MNHNS, CDR2 SASEGT. The CDR3 is made up of 16 amino acids. The CDR3 bases are TGTGCCAGCAGTAAAGACCCGGGACACGGGAGCCAAGGAGCTTTCTTT. Protein product: CASSKDPGHGSQGAFF.

To note about this clone: The junction differs from germline at one of its ends, possibly a read error. V is TRBV9 and J is TRBJ1-2, with 8 bases matching TRBD1. Germline V CDR1 and CDR2: SGDLS, YYNGEE. The CDR3 sequence is 12 residues long. This CDR3 reads CASSVRTGWESF. The DNA for the CDR3 is TGTGCCAGCAGTGTAAGGACAGGGTGGGAGTCCTTC.

In regard to this clone: The sample contains more than one DNA sequence encoding this CDR3. This CDR3 is CASSVGLAGVGDTQYF. The CDR3 DNA is TGTGCCAGCAGCGTCGGACTAGCGGGAGTTGGAGATACGCAGTATTTT. The genes are TRBV9 and TRBJ2-3; 13 nucleotides align to TRBD2. Germline-derived CDR1 and CDR2 are SGDLS and YYNGEE. This CDR3 contains 16 residues. V gave up 2 bases and J gave up 5 bases; unmatched junction bases: 5. Based on the CDR3 plus reference TRBV9 and TRBJ2-3, the full variable domain is DSGVTQTPKHLITATGQRVTLRCSPRSGDLSVYWYQQSLDQGLQFLIQYYNGEERAKGNILERFSAQQFPDLHSELNLSSLELGDSALYFCASSVGLAGVGDTQYFGPGTRLTVL.

This clone was detected a few times. V and J are TRBV11-3 and TRBJ2-7; no clear D. The ends were cut back, 2 bases at V and 9 bases at J, with 11 bases in the middle. The CDR3 covers 12 residues. Germline loops: CDR1 SGHNT, CDR2 YENEEA. The CDR3 nucleotides read TGTGCCAGCAGCTTAAGGGCCTCCCGGCAGTACTTC. It is translated as CASSLRASRQYF.

This clone has more than one count but fewer than ten. CDR3 amino acids: CASSSRPSSGNTIYF. The CDR3 nucleotides read TGTGCCAGCAGTTCCCGTCCCAGCTCTGGAAACACCATATATTTT. The chain is built from TRBV6-5 and TRBJ1-3; no firm D call. Trimming stripped 4 bases from V and 0 bases from J, with 10 bases between. In germline, CDR1 is MNHEY, CDR2 SVGAGI. This CDR3 is 15 amino acids long.

J is TRBJ2-1 and V is TRBV5-4, with D hard to call. The germline V gene has CDR1 SGHNT and CDR2 YYREEE (reference sequence). Trimming removed 0 bases at V and 7 bases at J, with 17 bases between. This CDR3 is 16 amino acids long. CDR3 in amino acids: CASSLEALRSENEQFF. CDR3 coding DNA: TGTGCCAGCAGCTTGGAGGCCCTCCGGAGCGAGAATGAGCAGTTCTTC.

This clone has only a few counts. The V and J genes are TRBV7-9 and TRBJ1-2; D is perhaps TRBD1 (6 bases). The germline gives CDR1 SEHNR, CDR2 FQNEAQ (reference sequence). This CDR3 has 17 amino acids. V shed 1 base and J shed 3 bases, with 18 bases lying between them. CDR3 region: CASSLVSGADYYYGYTF. CDR3 DNA: TGTGCCAGCAGCTTAGTTTCGGGGGCCGATTATTACTATGGCTACACCTTC.

This clone was seen a handful of times. The chain has TRBV7-8 and TRBJ2-5, with D unresolved. The J call may be in error: the DNA end matches TRBJ2-7 better. The CDR3 extends over 12 amino acids. Germline V gives CDR1 SGHVS, CDR2 FQNEAQ. The CDR3 coding sequence is TGTGCCAGCAGCAAACAACAGTCCGAGCAGTACTTC. Its protein is CASSKQQSEQYF.

This clone was counted a few times. CDR3 bases: TGTGCCAGCAGTTACTCCGGGGGACTTAACTATGGCTACACCTTC. Translation: CASSYSGGLNYGYTF. The V and J genes are TRBV6-6 and TRBJ1-2, with D tentatively TRBD1 (5 bases). V lost 0 bases and J lost 1, with 9 bases in between. This CDR3 is 15 amino acids long. Germline-derived CDR1 and CDR2 are MNHNY and SVGAGI (reference sequence).

The chain has TRBV28 and TRBJ2-7; D might be TRBD2 (6 bases). The CDR3 loop spans 14 amino acids. Germline loops: CDR1 MDHEN, CDR2 SYDVKM. V was trimmed by 3 bases and J by 3 bases, leaving 12 bases between them. The CDR3 DNA follows: TGTGCCAGCAGTTTCGGCGGGACCCTCTACGAGCAGTACTTC. Translation: CASSFGGTLYEQYF.

The chain combines TRBV2 with TRBJ2-5, with TRBD1 matching over 8 bases. The junction had 6 bases not matched to a gene; V was cut back by 2 bases and J by 4 bases. The germline V gene has CDR1 SNHLY and CDR2 FYNNEI. The CDR3 sequence is 15 residues long. The CDR3, as DNA: TGTGCCAGCAGTGAAAGCTCCAGGGGGCTAGAGACCCAGTACTTC. Amino acids: CASSESSRGLETQYF.

This clone was counted between two and nine times. The CDR3 nucleotides read TGTGCCAGCAGCTCCCGGGCCCTAGGGCCATACGAGCAGTACTTC. It encodes CASSSRALGPYEQYF. V gene TRBV7-2 combines with J gene TRBJ2-7, with D unclear. There are 15 residues in the CDR3. V dropped 4 bases and J dropped 4 bases, with 17 bases sitting between them. Germline CDR1 reads SGHTA; CDR2 reads FQGNSA.